This is a list of T cell receptor beta chains from one sample in a study of OX40 agonist ivuxolimab in advanced cancers. The data were produced by immunoSEQ multiplex PCR, yet TCRdb's version contains in-frame clones alone and is incomplete. Among some 49,000 clones listed, approximately 91% were seen once. Sequencing was performed on CD4+ or CD8+ T cells sorted from blood, taken in a trial of the OX40 agonist ivuxolimab. All receptors derive from an adult with an advanced solid tumor such as melanoma, head and neck, liver or kidney cancer. Both conserved end residues are part of each CDR3. The order of the fields is V gene, clone size, J gene, D gene, CDR3 protein, CDR3 DNA. The D gene is left open where the match is weak. A clone size is listed for some rows: how often the clone was seen (once, few, many), or a class if it is expanded.

V: TRBV5-1
size: few
J: TRBJ1-2
D: -
CDR3: CASSANRESYGYTF
DNA: TGCGCCAGCAGCGCGAACAGGGAGAGCTATGGCTACACCTTC

V: TRBV18
size: -
J: TRBJ2-5
D: -
CDR3: CASSDQETQYF
DNA: TGTGCCAGCTCAGATCAAGAGACCCAGTACTTC

V: TRBV28
size: -
J: TRBJ1-5
D: TRBD1
CDR3: CASSLWTGENQPQHF
DNA: TGTGCCAGCAGTTTATGGACAGGGGAAAATCAGCCCCAGCATTTT

V: TRBV4-3
size: -
J: TRBJ2-3
D: -
CDR3: CASSQVRGAGDTQYF
DNA: TGCGCCAGCAGCCAAGTTCGGGGGGCGGGGGATACGCAGTATTTT

V: TRBV6-6
size: -
J: TRBJ2-7
D: TRBD2
CDR3: CASASGVPYEQYF
DNA: TGTGCCAGCGCTAGCGGGGTCCCCTACGAGCAGTACTTC

V: TRBV7-9
size: -
J: TRBJ2-5
D: TRBD1
CDR3: CASRYGTGEQETQYF
DNA: TGTGCCAGCAGATATGGGACAGGAGAACAAGAGACCCAGTACTTC

V: TRBV5-8
size: -
J: TRBJ2-7
D: -
CDR3: CASSLRGRLYEQYF
DNA: TGTGCCAGCAGCTTGCGGGGGCGCCTCTACGAGCAGTACTTC

V: TRBV7-2
size: -
J: TRBJ2-3
D: TRBD2
CDR3: CATRTGLAGARGGWDTQYF
DNA: TGTGCCACCCGAACTGGTCTAGCGGGGGCCCGCGGAGGATGGGATACGCAGTATTTT

V: TRBV11-2
size: -
J: TRBJ2-7
D: -
CDR3: CASSIGTPAYEQYF
DNA: TGTGCCAGCAGCATTGGGACTCCAGCATACGAGCAGTACTTC

V: TRBV7-9
size: -
J: TRBJ2-2
D: -
CDR3: CASSLHRVPNTGELFF
DNA: TGTGCCAGCAGCTTGCACAGGGTCCCGAACACCGGGGAGCTGTTTTTT

V: TRBV6-5
size: -
J: TRBJ2-2
D: TRBD2
CDR3: CASLPNSGKTGELFF
DNA: TGTGCCAGCCTCCCAAATAGCGGGAAAACCGGGGAGCTGTTTTTT

V: TRBV4-2
size: -
J: TRBJ2-3
D: -
CDR3: CASTALLGPGADTQYF
DNA: TGTGCCAGCACCGCGCTCCTGGGGCCGGGGGCAGATACGCAGTATTTT

V: TRBV15
size: -
J: TRBJ2-1
D: -
CDR3: CATRAIHGEQFF
DNA: TGTGCCACCAGGGCGATTCATGGTGAGCAGTTCTTC

V: TRBV10-3
size: -
J: TRBJ1-2
D: TRBD1
CDR3: CATSLTGQGGANYGYTF
DNA: TGTGCCACCTCTTTAACGGGACAGGGGGGTGCGAACTATGGCTACACCTTC

V: TRBV5-3
size: once
J: TRBJ2-7
D: -
CDR3: CARSLVDPEQYF
DNA: TGTGCCAGAAGCTTGGTTGACCCCGAGCAGTACTTC

V: TRBV7-4
size: -
J: TRBJ2-7
D: TRBD1
CDR3: CASSLETDRGERVQYF
DNA: TGTGCCAGCAGCTTAGAGACGGACAGGGGGGAGCGAGTGCAGTACTTC

V: TRBV10-3
size: -
J: TRBJ1-5
D: -
CDR3: CAISNGPLVQPQHF
DNA: TGTGCCATCAGTAACGGTCCTCTCGTCCAGCCCCAGCATTTT

V: TRBV6-6
size: -
J: TRBJ2-1
D: TRBD1
CDR3: CASSRITGGLNYEQFF
DNA: TGTGCCAGCAGTCGAATAACAGGGGGCTTGAACTATGAGCAGTTCTTC

V: TRBV2
size: few
J: TRBJ1-2
D: TRBD1
CDR3: CASSATGASTFGYTF
DNA: TGTGCCAGCAGCGCGACAGGGGCCTCGACATTTGGCTACACCTTC

V: TRBV2
size: -
J: TRBJ1-4
D: TRBD1
CDR3: CASRKETGITVKLFF
DNA: TGTGCCAGCAGGAAAGAGACAGGGATTACCGTAAAACTGTTTTTT

V: TRBV10-3
size: many
J: TRBJ2-7
D: -
CDR3: CAISEPGDPYEQYF
DNA: TGTGCCATCAGTGAGCCGGGGGACCCGTACGAGCAGTACTTC

V: TRBV9
size: -
J: TRBJ2-5
D: -
CDR3: CASSVEDRKETQYF
DNA: TGTGCCAGCAGCGTAGAAGACAGGAAGGAGACCCAGTACTTC

V: TRBV2
size: -
J: TRBJ2-3
D: -
CDR3: CASAPGTDTQYF
DNA: TGTGCCAGCGCACCAGGCACAGATACGCAGTATTTT

V: TRBV29-1
size: -
J: TRBJ1-1
D: -
CDR3: CSVVQGIAEAFF
DNA: TGCAGCGTTGTGCAGGGGATCGCTGAAGCTTTCTTT

V: TRBV19
size: -
J: TRBJ1-3
D: -
CDR3: CASTKAGGSTSSGNTIYF
DNA: TGTGCCAGTACTAAGGCGGGCGGGAGCACGAGCTCTGGAAACACCATATATTTT

V: TRBV29-1
size: -
J: TRBJ1-6
D: TRBD1
CDR3: CSVTIGQELNSPLHF
DNA: TGCAGCGTTACTATAGGACAGGAGCTTAATTCACCCCTCCACTTT

V: TRBV9
size: -
J: TRBJ1-2
D: TRBD1
CDR3: CASSGITGGEYGYTF
DNA: TGTGCCAGCAGCGGCATAACAGGGGGCGAGTATGGCTACACCTTC

V: TRBV6-6
size: -
J: TRBJ2-2
D: -
CDR3: CASSYGPGTGELFF
DNA: TGTGCCAGCAGTTACGGGCCGGGGACCGGGGAGCTGTTTTTT

V: TRBV27
size: -
J: TRBJ2-1
D: -
CDR3: CASSLLGEEGGLYNEQFF
DNA: TGTGCCAGCAGTCTTTTGGGAGAAGAGGGGGGCTTATACAATGAGCAGTTCTTC

V: TRBV5-5
size: -
J: TRBJ2-7
D: -
CDR3: CASSLLSSSSHEQYF
DNA: TGTGCCAGCAGCTTGTTGTCTAGCTCTAGCCACGAGCAGTACTTC

V: TRBV10-3
size: few
J: TRBJ2-7
D: TRBD1
CDR3: CAISPGQGAGYEQYF
DNA: TGTGCCATCAGTCCGGGACAGGGCGCGGGCTACGAGCAGTACTTC

V: TRBV6-1
size: few
J: TRBJ1-5
D: -
CDR3: CASSVDSGQPQHF
DNA: TGTGCCAGCAGTGTGGACAGCGGTCAGCCCCAGCATTTT

V: TRBV2
size: -
J: TRBJ2-1
D: -
CDR3: CASVSVGGEQFF
DNA: TGTGCCAGCGTGAGTGTGGGGGGTGAGCAGTTCTTC

V: TRBV27
size: few
J: TRBJ2-7
D: TRBD2
CDR3: CASSLTAPSGGEQYF
DNA: TGTGCCAGCAGTTTAACGGCGCCTTCGGGGGGGGAGCAGTACTTC

V: TRBV28
size: -
J: TRBJ2-7
D: TRBD1
CDR3: CASSPFGQGAYEQYF
DNA: TGTGCCAGCAGCCCTTTTGGACAGGGGGCTTACGAGCAGTACTTC

V: TRBV10-2
size: -
J: TRBJ2-1
D: -
CDR3: CASSDHGNEQFF
DNA: TGCGCCAGCAGTGATCATGGGAATGAGCAGTTCTTC

V: TRBV19
size: -
J: TRBJ1-2
D: -
CDR3: CASSALPGGYTF
DNA: TGTGCCAGTAGTGCCCTCCCGGGGGGCTACACCTTC

V: TRBV6-5
size: -
J: TRBJ2-3
D: -
CDR3: CASSYQGGRKDTQYF
DNA: TGTGCCAGCAGTTACCAGGGGGGGCGGAAAGATACGCAGTATTTT

V: TRBV20-1
size: -
J: TRBJ2-1
D: -
CDR3: CSASGYNEQFF
DNA: TGCAGTGCTAGCGGTTACAATGAGCAGTTCTTC

V: TRBV5-1
size: few
J: TRBJ1-6
D: -
CDR3: CASSLLTGRDSPLHF
DNA: TGCGCCAGCAGCTTACTTACAGGGAGGGATTCACCCCTCCACTTT

V: TRBV10-2
size: once
J: TRBJ1-3
D: -
CDR3: CASKDDTGNTIYF
DNA: TGCGCCAGCAAAGACGACACTGGAAACACCATATATTTT

V: TRBV9
size: -
J: TRBJ1-4
D: -
CDR3: CASSAAGTTNEKLFF
DNA: TGTGCCAGCAGCGCCGCCGGGACAACTAATGAAAAACTGTTTTTT

V: TRBV5-1
size: -
J: TRBJ2-3
D: -
CDR3: CASSTYLTPGTDTQYF
DNA: TGCGCCAGCAGCACATACTTGACTCCCGGCACAGATACGCAGTATTTT

V: TRBV6-5
size: -
J: TRBJ1-2
D: TRBD1
CDR3: CASSYSGTGGGYTF
DNA: TGTGCCAGCAGTTACTCTGGGACAGGGGGTGGCTACACCTTC

V: TRBV2
size: -
J: TRBJ2-2
D: -
CDR3: CASSGGGPGELFF
DNA: TGTGCCAGCTCGGGTGGAGGTCCCGGGGAGCTGTTTTTT

V: TRBV6-6
size: -
J: TRBJ2-5
D: TRBD1
CDR3: CASTEETGRETQYF
DNA: TGTGCCAGCACCGAGGAGACAGGGCGAGAGACCCAGTACTTC

V: TRBV6-1
size: once
J: TRBJ2-1
D: -
CDR3: CASSENERGGQFF
DNA: TGTGCCAGCAGTGAAAATGAAAGGGGAGGGCAGTTCTTC

V: TRBV6-1
size: -
J: TRBJ2-3
D: TRBD2
CDR3: CASSERGTSGRADTQYF
DNA: TGTGCCAGCAGTGAACGAGGGACTAGCGGGAGAGCAGATACGCAGTATTTT

V: TRBV2
size: -
J: TRBJ2-3
D: -
CDR3: CASSEGGGGLYTDTQYF
DNA: TGTGCCAGCAGTGAAGGAGGTGGGGGCTTATACACAGATACGCAGTATTTT

V: TRBV29-1
size: -
J: TRBJ2-7
D: -
CDR3: CSVSDGSTYEQYF
DNA: TGCAGCGTGTCGGACGGATCGACCTACGAGCAGTACTTC

V: TRBV6-5
size: -
J: TRBJ2-7
D: TRBD2
CDR3: CASRGLAGEGEQYF
DNA: TGTGCCAGCAGAGGACTAGCGGGGGAGGGCGAGCAGTACTTC

V: TRBV5-4
size: -
J: TRBJ2-5
D: -
CDR3: CASSPTPGGDQETQYF
DNA: TGTGCCAGCAGCCCGACCCCCGGGGGCGACCAAGAGACCCAGTACTTC

V: TRBV6-1
size: -
J: TRBJ1-5
D: -
CDR3: CATDSLRGLNQPQHF
DNA: TGTGCCACCGACTCCCTCCGAGGTTTAAATCAGCCCCAGCATTTT

V: TRBV18
size: -
J: TRBJ2-5
D: TRBD1
CDR3: CASSRDREETQYF
DNA: TGTGCCAGCTCACGCGACAGGGAAGAGACCCAGTACTTC

V: TRBV5-3
size: -
J: TRBJ2-1
D: -
CDR3: CARNGTGLYNEQFF
DNA: TGTGCCAGAAACGGGACGGGGCTGTACAATGAGCAGTTCTTC

V: TRBV7-2
size: -
J: TRBJ1-2
D: -
CDR3: CASSPPGQGLDYGYTF
DNA: TGTGCCAGCAGCCCCCCCGGGCAGGGGTTGGACTATGGCTACACCTTC

V: TRBV4-2
size: -
J: TRBJ1-1
D: -
CDR3: CASSQVDRTTEAFF
DNA: TGTGCCAGCAGCCAAGTGGACCGGACTACTGAAGCTTTCTTT

V: TRBV2
size: -
J: TRBJ2-1
D: TRBD2
CDR3: CASSETPLAGGSNEQFF
DNA: TGTGCCAGCAGTGAAACGCCACTAGCGGGAGGATCGAATGAGCAGTTCTTC

V: TRBV7-2
size: -
J: TRBJ2-2
D: TRBD1
CDR3: CASSLETGPRAGELFF
DNA: TGTGCCAGCAGCCTTGAGACAGGGCCCCGGGCCGGGGAGCTGTTTTTT

V: TRBV5-1
size: -
J: TRBJ2-7
D: -
CDR3: CASSFNRDYEQYF
DNA: TGCGCCAGCAGCTTCAACAGGGACTACGAGCAGTACTTC